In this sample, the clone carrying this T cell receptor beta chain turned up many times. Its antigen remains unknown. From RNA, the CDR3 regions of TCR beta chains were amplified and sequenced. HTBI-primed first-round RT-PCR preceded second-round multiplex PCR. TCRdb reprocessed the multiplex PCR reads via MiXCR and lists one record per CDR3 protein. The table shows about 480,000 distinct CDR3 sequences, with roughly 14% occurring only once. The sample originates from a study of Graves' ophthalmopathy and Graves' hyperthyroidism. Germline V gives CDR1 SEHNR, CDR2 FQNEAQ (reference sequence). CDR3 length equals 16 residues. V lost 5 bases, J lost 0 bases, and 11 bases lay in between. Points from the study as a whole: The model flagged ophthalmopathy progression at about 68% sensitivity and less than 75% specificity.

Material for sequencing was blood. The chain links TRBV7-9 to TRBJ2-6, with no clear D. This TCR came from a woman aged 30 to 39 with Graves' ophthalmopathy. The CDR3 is CASSANLGSGANVLTF. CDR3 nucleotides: TGTGCCAGCAGCGCCAACCTAGGCTCTGGGGCCAACGTCCTGACTTTC. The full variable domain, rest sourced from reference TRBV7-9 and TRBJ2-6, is DTGVSQNPRHKITKRGQNVTFRCDPISEHNRLYWYRQTLGQGPEFLTYFQNEAQLEKSRLLSDRFSAERPKGSFSTLEIQRTEQGDSAMYLCASSANLGSGANVLTFGAGSRLTVL.